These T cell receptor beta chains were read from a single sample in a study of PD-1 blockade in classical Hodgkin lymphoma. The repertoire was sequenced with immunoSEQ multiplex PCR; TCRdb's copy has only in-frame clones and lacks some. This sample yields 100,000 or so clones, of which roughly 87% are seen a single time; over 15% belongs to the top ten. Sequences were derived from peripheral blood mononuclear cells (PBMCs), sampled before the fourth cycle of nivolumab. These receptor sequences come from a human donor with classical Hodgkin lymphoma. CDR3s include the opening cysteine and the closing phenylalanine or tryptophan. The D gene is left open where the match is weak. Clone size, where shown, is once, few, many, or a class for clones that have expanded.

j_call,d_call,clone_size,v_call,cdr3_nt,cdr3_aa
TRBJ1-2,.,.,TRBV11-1,TGTGCCAGCAGCTCCCCGGCAGGGAACTATGGCTACACCTTC,CASSSPAGNYGYTF
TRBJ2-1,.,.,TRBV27,TGTGCCAGCAGGGGCGGTGTGGATCGGGAGCAGTTCTTC,CASRGGVDREQFF
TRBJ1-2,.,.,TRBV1,TGCACCCCGACGCTCGTATATGGCTACACCTTC,CTPTLVYGYTF
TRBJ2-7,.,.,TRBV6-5,TGTGCCAGCAGTTATTCGGGGGAGGGGGAGTCCTACGAGCAGTACTTC,CASSYSGEGESYEQYF
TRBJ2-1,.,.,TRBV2,TGTGCCAGCAGTGATGAGGCTCTCCGCCAGTTCTTC,CASSDEALRQFF
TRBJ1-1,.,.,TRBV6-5,TGTGCCAGCAGTTACACCGGGCCCATCCTCACTGAAGCTTTCTTT,CASSYTGPILTEAFF
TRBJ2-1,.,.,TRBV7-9,TGTGCCAGCAGCTCTTCTTTCTCCTACAATGAGCAGTTCTTC,CASSSSFSYNEQFF
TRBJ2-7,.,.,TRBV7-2,TGTGCCAGCAGCTTTGGGGGTAGCTCCTACGAGCAGTACTTC,CASSFGGSSYEQYF
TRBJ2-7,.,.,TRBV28,TGTGCCAGCAGTCCAGGGTGGGAGCAGTACTTC,CASSPGWEQYF
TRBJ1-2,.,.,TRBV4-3,TGCGCCAGCAGCCGAACACCGACTTCTAACTATGGCTACACCTTC,CASSRTPTSNYGYTF
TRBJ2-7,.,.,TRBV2,TGTGCCAGCAGTGGAGCCAGGACATCGATCGGCGACGAGCAGTACTTC,CASSGARTSIGDEQYF
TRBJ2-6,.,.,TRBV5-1,TGCGCCAGCAGCTTGATTAGCTCTGGGGCCAACGTCCTGACTTTC,CASSLISSGANVLTF
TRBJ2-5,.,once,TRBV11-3,TGTGCCAGCAGCACCGGGGCGGTCGGGGCAGAGACCCAGTACTTC,CASSTGAVGAETQYF
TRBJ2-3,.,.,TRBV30,TGTGCCTGGGGGCCAGGGCTTAGCACAGATACGCAGTATTTT,CAWGPGLSTDTQYF
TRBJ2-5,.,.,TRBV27,TGTGCCAGCAGTTTCGGTGCCAGGGGAGGAGGAGAGACCCAGTACTTC,CASSFGARGGGETQYF
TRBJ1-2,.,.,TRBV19,TGTGCCAGTAGTCCCAGGGCGCAGGGGCTAAATGGCTACACCTTC,CASSPRAQGLNGYTF
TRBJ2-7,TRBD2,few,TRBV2,TGTGCCAGTATACTTCTAGCGGGAGTGCGCGAGCAGTACTTC,CASILLAGVREQYF
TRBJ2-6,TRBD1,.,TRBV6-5,TGTGCCAGCAGTTACTCCACAGGGGCTGGGGCCAACGTCCTGACTTTC,CASSYSTGAGANVLTF
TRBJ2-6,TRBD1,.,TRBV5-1,TGCGCCAGCAGTTCCCGGGACAGGGGGCCGTCTGGGGCCAACGTCCTGACTTTC,CASSSRDRGPSGANVLTF
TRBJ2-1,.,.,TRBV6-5,TGTGCCAGCAGTGACTCGTCTGAACTCTACAATGAGCAGTTCTTC,CASSDSSELYNEQFF
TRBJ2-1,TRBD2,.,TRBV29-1,TGCAGCGTTGAGCCGGGACTAGCGTTTAATGAGCAGTTCTTC,CSVEPGLAFNEQFF
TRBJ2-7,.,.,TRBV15,TGTGCCACCAGCAGAGGGAAGGGGCCCTACGAGCAGTACTTC,CATSRGKGPYEQYF
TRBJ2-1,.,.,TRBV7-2,TGTGCCAGCAGCTTAGTCGGAGTATCAAATGAGCAGTTCTTC,CASSLVGVSNEQFF
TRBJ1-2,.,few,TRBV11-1,TGTGCCAGCAGCCCACTCTATGGCTACACCTTC,CASSPLYGYTF
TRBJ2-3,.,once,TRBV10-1,TGCGCCAGCAGTGAGGGAGGGGGGGCCACGCAGTATTTT,CASSEGGGATQYF
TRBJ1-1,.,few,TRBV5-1,TGCGCCAGCAGCTTGCCGAAAGGGGAGAACACTGAAGCTTTCTTT,CASSLPKGENTEAFF
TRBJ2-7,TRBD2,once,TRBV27,TGTGCCAGCAAGGCGACTAGCGGGGACTTCTCCTACGAGCAGTACTTC,CASKATSGDFSYEQYF
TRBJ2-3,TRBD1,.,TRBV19,TGTGCCAGTAGTAGCTGGGACAGGGGAGCAGATACGCAGTATTTT,CASSSWDRGADTQYF
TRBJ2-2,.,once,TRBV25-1,TGTGCCAGCAGTGTTGAGGTCAGGAACACCGGGGAGCTGTTTTTT,CASSVEVRNTGELFF
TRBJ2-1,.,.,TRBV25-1,TGTGCCAGCTCTGCTTTTGATGAGCAGTTCTTC,CASSAFDEQFF
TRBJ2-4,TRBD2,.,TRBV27,TGTGCCAGCAGTTTAGGTGTAGCGGGAACACAAGCCAAAAACATTCAGTACTTC,CASSLGVAGTQAKNIQYF
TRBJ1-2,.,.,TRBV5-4,TGTGCCAGCAGCTTCGACGTAAGGGGTGTCAACTATGGCTACACCTTC,CASSFDVRGVNYGYTF
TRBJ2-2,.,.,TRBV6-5,TGTGCCAGCAGACAGGGATGGGGCACCGGGGAGCTGTTTTTT,CASRQGWGTGELFF
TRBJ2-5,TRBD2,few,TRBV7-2,TGTGCCAGCAGCTTCACTAGCGGAGGGGGAGAGACCCAGTACTTC,CASSFTSGGGETQYF
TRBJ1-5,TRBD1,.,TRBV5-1,TGCGCCAGCAGCTTGGGAGGGACAGGGGGCCAGCCCCAGCATTTT,CASSLGGTGGQPQHF
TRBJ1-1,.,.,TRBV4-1,TGCGCCAGCAGCCAAGCCTGGGGTGAAGCTTTCTTT,CASSQAWGEAFF
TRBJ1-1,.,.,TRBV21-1,TGTGCCAGCAGCACGCGGACAGTGAACACTGAAGCTTTCTTT,CASSTRTVNTEAFF
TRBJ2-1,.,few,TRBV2,TGTGCCAGCGTTCCCGGACTTAAATACAATGAGCAGTTCTTC,CASVPGLKYNEQFF
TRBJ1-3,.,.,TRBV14,TGTGCCAGCAGCCAAGTGGGAAACACCATATATTTT,CASSQVGNTIYF
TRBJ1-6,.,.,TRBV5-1,TGCGCCACCAGGGAGGCCGATAATTCACCCCTCCACTTT,CATREADNSPLHF
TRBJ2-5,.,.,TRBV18,TGTGCCAGCTCACCACGTGGACCGAGAGAGACCCAGTACTTC,CASSPRGPRETQYF
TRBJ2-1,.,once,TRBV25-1,TGTGCCAGCAGTGAATACGGGGAAGAGGAGCAGTTCTTC,CASSEYGEEEQFF